A single sample gave rise to the 3 T cell receptor beta chains below, sequenced in a study. One entry per CDR3 protein results from TCRdb running MiXCR on the RT-PCR reads. The data show more than 600,000 distinct CDR3 sequences, 14% seen once. Specimen: memory CD4+ T cells from blood. The origin of the receptors is a female donor in good health, serving as a healthy control.

The genes are TRBV29-1 and TRBJ2-7; TRBD1 aligns across 9 bases. The germline V gene encodes CDR1 SQVTM and CDR2 ANQGSEA. This CDR3 is 12 amino acids long. J was trimmed by 4 bases and V by 6 bases; bases with no gene match: 4. The CDR3 DNA is TGCAGCGTGGGACAGGGCTCATACGAGCAGTACTTC. This sequence encodes CSVGQGSYEQYF.

This chain joins TRBV20-1 and TRBJ2-5; D unresolved. V lost 5 bases and J lost 2, with 9 bases in between. Germline loops: CDR1 DFQATT, CDR2 SNEGSKA (reference sequence). The CDR3 runs to 12 residues. The CDR3 here is CSADTVQETQYF. Written as DNA, the CDR3 is TGCAGTGCTGACACAGTGCAAGAGACCCAGTACTTC.

This clonotype was seen a handful of times. The V call is TRBV28, the J call TRBJ2-7; 14 nucleotides align to TRBD2. Per germline, CDR1 MDHEN and CDR2 SYDVKM. V trimming: 7 bases; J trimming: 6 bases; junction bases outside the gene matches: 8. The CDR3 runs 15 residues. CDR3 region: CASTGGTSGSGEQYF. CDR3 DNA: TGTGCCAGCACCGGGGGGACTAGCGGGAGTGGCGAGCAGTACTTC.